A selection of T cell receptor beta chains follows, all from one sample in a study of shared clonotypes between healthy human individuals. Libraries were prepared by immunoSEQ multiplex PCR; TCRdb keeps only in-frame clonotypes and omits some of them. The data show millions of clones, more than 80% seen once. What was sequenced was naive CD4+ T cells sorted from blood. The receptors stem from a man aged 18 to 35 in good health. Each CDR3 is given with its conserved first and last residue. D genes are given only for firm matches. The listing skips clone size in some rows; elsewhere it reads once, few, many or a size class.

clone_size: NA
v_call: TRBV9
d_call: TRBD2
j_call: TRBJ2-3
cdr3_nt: TGTGCCAGCACCTCGGGACTAGGAACAGATACGCAGTATTTT
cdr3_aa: CASTSGLGTDTQYF

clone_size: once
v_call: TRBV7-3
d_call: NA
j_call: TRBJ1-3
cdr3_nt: TGTGCCAGCAGCGCCGGGGGATCGGGAAACACCATATATTTT
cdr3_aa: CASSAGGSGNTIYF

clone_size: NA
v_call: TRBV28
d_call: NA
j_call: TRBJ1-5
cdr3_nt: TGTGCCAACAGAGGGGGGGGCCCATTGCAGCCCCAGCATTTT
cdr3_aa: CANRGGGPLQPQHF

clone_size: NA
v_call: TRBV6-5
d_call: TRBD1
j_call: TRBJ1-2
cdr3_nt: TGTGCCAGCAGTTACCTAGGGGGCTTCACCTTC
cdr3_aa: CASSYLGGFTF

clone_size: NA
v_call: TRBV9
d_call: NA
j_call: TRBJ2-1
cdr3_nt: TGTGCCAGCAGCGTAGATCGCGGGTCCTACAATGAGCAGTTCTTC
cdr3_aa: CASSVDRGSYNEQFF

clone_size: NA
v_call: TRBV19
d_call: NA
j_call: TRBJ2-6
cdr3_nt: TGTGCCAGTAGTCCTACAGGTGCTGGGGCCAACGTCCTGACTTTC
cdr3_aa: CASSPTGAGANVLTF

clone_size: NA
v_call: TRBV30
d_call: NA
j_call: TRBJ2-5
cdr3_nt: TGTGCCTGGAGTGGGACCGTTCAAGAGACCCAGTACTTC
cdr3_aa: CAWSGTVQETQYF

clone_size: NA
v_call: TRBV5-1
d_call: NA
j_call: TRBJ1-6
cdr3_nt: TGCGCCAGCAGCTTCTCTGCGGGAAACTATAATTCACCCCTCCACTTT
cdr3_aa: CASSFSAGNYNSPLHF

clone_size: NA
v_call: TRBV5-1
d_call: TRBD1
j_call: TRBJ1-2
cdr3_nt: TGCGCCAGCAGCCCCGGGACAGGGCATGGCTACACCTTC
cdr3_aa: CASSPGTGHGYTF

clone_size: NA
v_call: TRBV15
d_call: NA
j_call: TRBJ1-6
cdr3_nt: TGTGCCACCAGCAGAGATGAGGGTTCACCCCTCCACTTT
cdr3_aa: CATSRDEGSPLHF

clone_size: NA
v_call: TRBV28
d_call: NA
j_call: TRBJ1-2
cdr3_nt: TGTGCCAGCAGTTCCCAAACACCTAACTATGGCTACACCTTC
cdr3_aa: CASSSQTPNYGYTF

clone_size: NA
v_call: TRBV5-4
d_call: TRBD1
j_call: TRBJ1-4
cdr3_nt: TGTGCCAGCAGCTCCCAACAGGGGTCTGAAAAACTGTTTTTT
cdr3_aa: CASSSQQGSEKLFF

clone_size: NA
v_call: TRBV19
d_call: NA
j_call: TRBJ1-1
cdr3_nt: TGTGCCAGTAGTAAAAGCACTGAAGCTTTCTTT
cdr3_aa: CASSKSTEAFF

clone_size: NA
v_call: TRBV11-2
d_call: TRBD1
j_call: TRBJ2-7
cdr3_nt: TGTGCCAGCAGCCGATCGACAGGGTCCTACGAGCAGTACTTC
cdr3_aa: CASSRSTGSYEQYF

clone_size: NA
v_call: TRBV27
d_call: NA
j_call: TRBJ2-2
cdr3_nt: TGTGCCAGCATTCTCAGGGCGAACACCGGGGAGCTGTTTTTT
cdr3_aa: CASILRANTGELFF

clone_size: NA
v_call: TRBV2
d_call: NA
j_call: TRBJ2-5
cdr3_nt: TGTGCCAGCAGTGCCCGACGGACGGAAGAGACCCAGTACTTC
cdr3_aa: CASSARRTEETQYF

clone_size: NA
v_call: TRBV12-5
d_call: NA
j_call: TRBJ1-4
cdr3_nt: TGTGCTTGCCGGGACCGAATAAATGAAAAACTGTTTTTT
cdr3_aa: CACRDRINEKLFF

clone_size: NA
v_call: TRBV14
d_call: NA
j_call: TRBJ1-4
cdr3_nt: TGTGCCAGCAGCCAAGTGAGGCAGGCTAATGAAAAACTGTTTTTT
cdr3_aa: CASSQVRQANEKLFF

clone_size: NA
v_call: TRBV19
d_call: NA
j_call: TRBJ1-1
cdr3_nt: TGTGCCAGTAGTACGGGGGCCCCGAACACTGAAGCTTTCTTT
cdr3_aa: CASSTGAPNTEAFF

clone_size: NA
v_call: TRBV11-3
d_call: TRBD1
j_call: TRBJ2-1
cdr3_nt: TGTGCCAGCAGCTTAGGGGACAGCTTACTCTCCAATGAGCAGTTCTTC
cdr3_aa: CASSLGDSLLSNEQFF

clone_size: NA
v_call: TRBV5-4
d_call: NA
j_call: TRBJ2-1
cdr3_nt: TGTGCCAGCAATCCCCGAGCGGTGAGAAGCTCCTACAATGAGCAGTTCTTC
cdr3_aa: CASNPRAVRSSYNEQFF

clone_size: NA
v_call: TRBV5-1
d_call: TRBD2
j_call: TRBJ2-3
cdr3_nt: TGCGCCAGCACCCGGACTAGCGGGAGTAAGACAGATACGCAGTATTTT
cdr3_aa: CASTRTSGSKTDTQYF

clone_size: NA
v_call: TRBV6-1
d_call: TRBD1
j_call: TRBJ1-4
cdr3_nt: TGTGCCAGCGACGGACAGGGGGTATATAACGAAAAACTGTTTTTT
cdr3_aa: CASDGQGVYNEKLFF

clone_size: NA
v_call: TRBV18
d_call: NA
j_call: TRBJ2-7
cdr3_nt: TGTGCCAGCTCACACCGGGACGGCAAATCCTACGAGCAGTACTTC
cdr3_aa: CASSHRDGKSYEQYF

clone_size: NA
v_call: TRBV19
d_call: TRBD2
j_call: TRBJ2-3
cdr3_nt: TGTGCCAGTAGTATGCCCACAGGAGCGGGGACTAGCACAGATACGCAGTATTTT
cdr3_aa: CASSMPTGAGTSTDTQYF

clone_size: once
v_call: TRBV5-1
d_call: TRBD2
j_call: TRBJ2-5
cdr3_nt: TGCGCCAGCAGCTTGGAAGCGGGGGGGCGAGAGACCCAGTACTTC
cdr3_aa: CASSLEAGGRETQYF

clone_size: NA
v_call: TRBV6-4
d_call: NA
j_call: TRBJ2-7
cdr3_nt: TGTGCGCACGACCAGCATCACTGCCCCTACGAGCAGTACTTC
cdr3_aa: CAHDQHHCPYEQYF

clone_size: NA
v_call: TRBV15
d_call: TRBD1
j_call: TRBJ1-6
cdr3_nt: TGTGCCACGGAGCGGGACAGGGCCGGATCACCCCTCCACTTT
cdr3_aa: CATERDRAGSPLHF

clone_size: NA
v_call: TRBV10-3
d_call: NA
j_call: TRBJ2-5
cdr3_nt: TGTGCCATCAGAGAGGGGATATCGGAGACCCAGTACTTC
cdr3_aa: CAIREGISETQYF

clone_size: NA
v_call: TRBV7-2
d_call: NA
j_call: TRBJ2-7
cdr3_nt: TGTGCCAGCAGCTCCCCACAGGGTTCCGGGGCTAACTACGAGCAGTACTTC
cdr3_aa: CASSSPQGSGANYEQYF

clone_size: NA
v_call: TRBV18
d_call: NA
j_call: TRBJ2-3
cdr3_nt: TGTGCCAGCTCACCACAGGGCCTAGGCACAGATACGCAGTATTTT
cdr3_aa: CASSPQGLGTDTQYF

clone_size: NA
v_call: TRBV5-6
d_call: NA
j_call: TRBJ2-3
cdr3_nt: TGTGCCAGCAGCTTGAGAGGGGGCACAGATACGCAGTATTTT
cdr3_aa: CASSLRGGTDTQYF

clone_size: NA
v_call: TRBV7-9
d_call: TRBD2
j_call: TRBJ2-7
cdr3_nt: TGTGCCAGCAGTGTACTAGCGGGAGTTCACGAGCAGTACTTC
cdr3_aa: CASSVLAGVHEQYF

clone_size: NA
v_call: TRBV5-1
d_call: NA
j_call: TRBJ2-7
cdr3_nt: TGCGCCAGCAGCTTGGTTCCGGGGTTGACCTACGAGCAGTACTTC
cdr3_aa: CASSLVPGLTYEQYF

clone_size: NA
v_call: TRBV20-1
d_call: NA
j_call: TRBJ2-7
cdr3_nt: TGCAGTGCTAGAGCCACCGATGAGCAGTACTTC
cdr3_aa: CSARATDEQYF

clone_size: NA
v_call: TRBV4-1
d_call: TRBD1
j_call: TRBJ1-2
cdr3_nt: TGCGCCAGCAGCCAAGTGGACAGGTTCAACTATGGCTACACCTTC
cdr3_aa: CASSQVDRFNYGYTF

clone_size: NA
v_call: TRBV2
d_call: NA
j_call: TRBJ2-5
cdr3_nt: TGTGCCAGCACCCCAGGGATAGGGATCCAAGAGACCCAGTACTTC
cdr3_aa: CASTPGIGIQETQYF

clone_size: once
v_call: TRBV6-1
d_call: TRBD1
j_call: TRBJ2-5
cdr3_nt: TGTGCCAGCAGCGTAGACAGGGGCCAAGAGACCCAGTACTTC
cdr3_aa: CASSVDRGQETQYF

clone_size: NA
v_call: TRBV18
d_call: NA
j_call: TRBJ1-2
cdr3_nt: TGTGCCAGCTCACCGGACGCCTATGGCTACACCTTC
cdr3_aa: CASSPDAYGYTF

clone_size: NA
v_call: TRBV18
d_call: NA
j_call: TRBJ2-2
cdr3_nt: TGTGCCAGCTCAGATTTGCGGGGGACACCGAAGCTGTTTTTT
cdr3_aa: CASSDLRGTPKLFF

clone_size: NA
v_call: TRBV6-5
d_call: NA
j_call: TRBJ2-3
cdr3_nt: TGTGCCAGCAGTTATGGGATGGGAACGCAGTATTTT
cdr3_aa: CASSYGMGTQYF

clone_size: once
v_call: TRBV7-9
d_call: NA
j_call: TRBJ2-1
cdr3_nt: TGTGCCAGCAGCTTAGGACTGGCAGGAATAGCCTACAATGAGCAGTTCTTC
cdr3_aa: CASSLGLAGIAYNEQFF

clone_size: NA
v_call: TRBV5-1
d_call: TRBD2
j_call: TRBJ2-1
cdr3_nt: TGCGCCAGCAGCCCAACTAGCGGCCGCGACAATGAGCAGTTCTTC
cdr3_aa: CASSPTSGRDNEQFF

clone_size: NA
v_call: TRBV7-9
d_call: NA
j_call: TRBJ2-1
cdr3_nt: TGTGCCAGCAGTCGGAGCGCCCACAATGAGCAGTTCTTC
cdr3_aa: CASSRSAHNEQFF

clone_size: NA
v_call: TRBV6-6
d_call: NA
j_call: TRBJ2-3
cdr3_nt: TGTGCCAGCAGCCCGCAAGGCACAGATACGCAGTATTTT
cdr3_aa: CASSPQGTDTQYF